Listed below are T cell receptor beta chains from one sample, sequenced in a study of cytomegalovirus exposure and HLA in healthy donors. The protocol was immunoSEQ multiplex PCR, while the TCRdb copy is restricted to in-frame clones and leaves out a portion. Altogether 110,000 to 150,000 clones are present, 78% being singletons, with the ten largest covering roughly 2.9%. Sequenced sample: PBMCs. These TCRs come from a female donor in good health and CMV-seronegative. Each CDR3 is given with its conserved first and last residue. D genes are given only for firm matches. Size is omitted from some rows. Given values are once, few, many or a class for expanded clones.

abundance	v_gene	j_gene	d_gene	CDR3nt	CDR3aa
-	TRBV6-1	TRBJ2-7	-	TGTGCCAGCCGGGGATGGCAGGAGCTCTACGAGCAGTACTTC	CASRGWQELYEQYF
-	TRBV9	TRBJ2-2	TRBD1	TGTGCCAGCAGCCCGAGGGGGCAGTCCCCCGGGGAGCTGTTTTTT	CASSPRGQSPGELFF
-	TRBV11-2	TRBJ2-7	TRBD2	TGTGCCAGCAGCCCCCCATCGTGGGGCGGGAGAGGGTACGAGCAGTACTTC	CASSPPSWGGRGYEQYF
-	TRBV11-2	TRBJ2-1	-	TGTGCCAGCAGCCCCCTCGACAGCCGCTCCTACAATGAGCAGTTCTTC	CASSPLDSRSYNEQFF
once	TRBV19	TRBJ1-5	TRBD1	TGTGCCAGTAGTATCCGGGACAGGGAGAATCAGCCCCAGCATTTT	CASSIRDRENQPQHF
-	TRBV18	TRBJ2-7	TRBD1	TGTGCCAGCTCACCGGGGGACAGCTCCTACGAGCAGTACTTC	CASSPGDSSYEQYF
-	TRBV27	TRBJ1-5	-	TGTGCCAGCAGTGCTCGAAGAAGGGAGGGTAATCAGCCCCAGCATTTT	CASSARRREGNQPQHF
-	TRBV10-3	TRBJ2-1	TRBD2	TGTGCCATCATGGGAAAATCTAGCGGGGGCTACAATGAGCAGTTCTTC	CAIMGKSSGGYNEQFF
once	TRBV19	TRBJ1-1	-	TGTGCCAGTAGTCTCACTCGTGACACTGAAGCTTTCTTT	CASSLTRDTEAFF
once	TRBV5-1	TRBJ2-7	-	TGCGCCAGCCGAGAGGCCGAACTCAGCTCCTACGAGCAGTACTTC	CASREAELSSYEQYF
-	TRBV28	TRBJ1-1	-	TGTGCTAGCAGTTTATCGGGGGGCATGGGACCTAAAGCTTTCTTT	CASSLSGGMGPKAFF
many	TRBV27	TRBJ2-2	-	TGTGCCAGCAGTTTGAGGGACGGGGAGCTGTTTTTT	CASSLRDGELFF
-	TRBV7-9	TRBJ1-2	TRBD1	TGTTCCAGCAGCTCTACAGGGGATGGCTACACCTTC	CSSSSTGDGYTF
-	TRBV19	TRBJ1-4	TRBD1	TGTGCCAGTAGTTTCTCAACCCGGACAGGGAATGAAAAACTGTTTTTT	CASSFSTRTGNEKLFF
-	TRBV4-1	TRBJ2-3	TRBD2	TGCGCCAGTACCGGTAGAGCGGGGGCGGCAGATACGCAGTATTTT	CASTGRAGAADTQYF
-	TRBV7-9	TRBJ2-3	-	TGTGCCAGCAGCTTTGAGATCAGCACAGATACGCAGTATTTT	CASSFEISTDTQYF
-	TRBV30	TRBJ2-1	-	TGTGCCTGGAGTGGACGAGGGAGTGGTGAGCAGTTCTTC	CAWSGRGSGEQFF
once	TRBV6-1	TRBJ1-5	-	TGTGCCAGCAGTGAAGCAGGAGTGTTCAGGGTCCTAAATCAGCCCCAGCATTTT	CASSEAGVFRVLNQPQHF
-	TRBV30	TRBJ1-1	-	TGTGCCTGGAGCGTAGGGGTTTCCCTTCCGAAGGCTTTCTTT	CAWSVGVSLPKAFF
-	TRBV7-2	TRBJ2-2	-	TGTGCCAGCAGGTCTCTCGGGCGGGCCCCCACCGGGGAGCTGTTTTTT	CASRSLGRAPTGELFF
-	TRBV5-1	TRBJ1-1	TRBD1	TGCGCCAGCAGCTCGGGACAGGGGGCAACCACACCCCCCCATGAAGCTTTCTTT	CASSSGQGATTPPHEAFF
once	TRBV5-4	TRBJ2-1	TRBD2	TGTGCCAGCAGCTTGGGGGGGACTAGCGGGGGGGTTGAGCAGTTCTTC	CASSLGGTSGGVEQFF
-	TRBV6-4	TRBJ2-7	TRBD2	TGTGCCAGCAGTGCCGGGACTAGCGGCTACGAGCAGTACTTC	CASSAGTSGYEQYF
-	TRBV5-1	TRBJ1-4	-	TGCGCCAGCAGCTTTGACAGAAATAATGAAAAACTGTTTTTT	CASSFDRNNEKLFF
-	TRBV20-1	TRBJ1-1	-	TGCAGTGCTAGCGGCAGGCCTGAAGCTTTCTTT	CSASGRPEAFF
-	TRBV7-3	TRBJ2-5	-	TGTGCCAGCAGCCCCGACCCAGGGGAGACCCAGTACTTC	CASSPDPGETQYF
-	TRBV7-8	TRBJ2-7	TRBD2	TGTGCCAGCAGCCCCAGGACTAGCTTTTCCTACGAGCAGTACTTC	CASSPRTSFSYEQYF
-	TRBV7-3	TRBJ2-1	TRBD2	TGTGCCAGCAGCTCTATAGCGGGAGGGTCCTACAATGAGCAGTTCTTC	CASSSIAGGSYNEQFF
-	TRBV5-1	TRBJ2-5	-	TGCGCCAGCAATTCGGGGAGTCAAGAGACCCAGTACTTC	CASNSGSQETQYF
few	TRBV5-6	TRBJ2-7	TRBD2	TGTGCCAGCAGCTTGTGGGGGGGCTACGAGCAGTACTTC	CASSLWGGYEQYF
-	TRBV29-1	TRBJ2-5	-	TGCAGCGTCTCAGGGGAAAACCAAGAGACCCAGTACTTC	CSVSGENQETQYF
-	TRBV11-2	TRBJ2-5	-	TGTGCCAGCAGCTTTTCTGGGGGGCCGGGGGGGACCCAGTACTTC	CASSFSGGPGGTQYF
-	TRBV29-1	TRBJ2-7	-	TGCAGCGCCCGAACCGGCTACGAGCAGTACTTC	CSARTGYEQYF
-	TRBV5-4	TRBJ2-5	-	TGTGCCAGCAGTCGAGGACAGCAAGAGACCCAGTACTTC	CASSRGQQETQYF
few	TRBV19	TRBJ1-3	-	TGTGCCACCACGAGAACTACAGGGAGTCTTGGAAACACCATATATTTT	CATTRTTGSLGNTIYF
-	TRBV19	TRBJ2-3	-	TGTGCCAGTAGGGGAGGGGGGGGGCCCGGCACAGATACGCAGTATTTT	CASRGGGGPGTDTQYF
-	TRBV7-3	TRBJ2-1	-	TGTGCCAGCAGCTTAATAGTCGGTCGGTACAATGAGCAGTTCTTC	CASSLIVGRYNEQFF
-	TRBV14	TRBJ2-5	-	TGTGCCAGCAGCCAAGAGGTCTTAAGTGGGAGCTCGCAAGAGACCCAGTACTTC	CASSQEVLSGSSQETQYF
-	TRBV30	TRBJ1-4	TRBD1	TGTGCCTCAGCGAGACAGGGGGTTGGAAATGAAAAACTGTTTTTT	CASARQGVGNEKLFF
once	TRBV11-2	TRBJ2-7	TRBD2	TGTGCCAGCAGGCGAGCGGGGGGGCCCTACGAGCAGTACTTC	CASRRAGGPYEQYF
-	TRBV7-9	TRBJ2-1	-	TGTTCCAGCAGACACTCTAGAAATGAGCAGTTCTTC	CSSRHSRNEQFF
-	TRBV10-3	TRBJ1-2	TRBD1	TGTGCCATCAGCCCTCCTGGGACAGGGGTCTATGGCTACACCTTC	CAISPPGTGVYGYTF